A single sample gave rise to the 23 T cell receptor beta chains below, sequenced in a study of cytomegalovirus exposure and HLA in healthy donors. The PCR had 60 Vbeta and 13 Jbeta primers. The protocol was immunoSEQ multiplex PCR, while the TCRdb copy is restricted to in-frame clones and leaves out a portion. The table includes 250,000 to 300,000 clones, 80% to 95% detected once. The sequenced material came from PBMCs. These TCRs come from a girl under 10 years old in good health and CMV-seronegative.

The rearrangement joins TRBV5-4 to TRBJ1-6; a weak D match, TRBD1 (5 bases). The CDR3 contains 18 residues. Germline V gene data show CDR1 as SGHNT and CDR2 as YYREEE (reference sequence). Between the trimmed V and J ends, which lost 3 bases and 3 bases, there was a span of 19 bases. The CDR3 nucleotides are TGTGCCAGCAGCTACAGCGGGGCGGCAGGTAGCTATAATTCACCCCTCCACTTT. The encoded protein is CASSYSGAAGSYNSPLHF.

The chain uses TRBV27 and TRBJ2-7; 8 positions agree with TRBD2. The CDR3 runs 18 residues. In germline, CDR1 is MNHEY, CDR2 SMNVEV (reference sequence). V shed 8 bases, J shed 0 bases, and the junction held 18 bases outside the gene matches. CDR3 residues: CASRSLGLAGFSSYEQYF. The CDR3 bases are TGTGCCAGCCGCTCCCTTGGGCTAGCGGGTTTTAGCTCCTACGAGCAGTACTTC.

The chain recombines TRBV7-9 with TRBJ1-4; 7 positions agree with TRBD1. V gave up 4 bases and J gave up 14 bases; unmatched junction bases: 10. CDR3 length equals 13 residues. Germline assignment: CDR1 SEHNR and CDR2 FQNEAQ (reference sequence). The CDR3 DNA is TGTGCCAGCAGCTCCTCACCCGGACAGGTTCTGTTTTTT. As protein: CASSSSPGQVLFF.

The chain uses TRBV27 and TRBJ1-1; TRBD1 might be the D (6 bases). Per germline, CDR1 MNHEY and CDR2 SMNVEV (reference sequence). The germline V and J ends were trimmed by 3 bases and 5 bases, with 10 bases remaining between them. The CDR3 sequence is 13 residues long. The CDR3 is CASSFAGVTEAFF. The CDR3 bases are TGTGCCAGCAGTTTTGCAGGGGTAACTGAAGCTTTCTTT.

The CDR3: CASSLRGGTEAFF. The CDR3 DNA reads as TGTGCCAGCAGTTTAAGGGGAGGTACTGAAGCTTTCTTT. The chain couples TRBV27 to TRBJ1-1; TRBD1 is a possible D gene (5 bases). V was cut by 2 bases and J by 5 bases, with 9 bases left in between. The CDR3 runs to 13 residues. Germline loops: CDR1 MNHEY, CDR2 SMNVEV (reference sequence).

The CDR3 sequence: CASSPAGTGYEQYF. The CDR3 bases are TGTGCCAGCAGCCCTGCCGGGACAGGTTACGAGCAGTACTTC. The rearrangement links TRBV7-8 to TRBJ2-7; 8 bases agree with TRBD1. Trimming cost V 5 bases and J 4 bases; bases outside gene matches: 7. This CDR3 region has 14 residues. Looked up from germline, CDR1 is SGHVS and CDR2 is FQNEAQ.

This chain links TRBV7-6 with TRBJ1-3, with D perhaps TRBD1 (5 bases). Germline V gene data show CDR1 as SGHVS and CDR2 as FNYEAQ. This CDR3 has 14 amino acids. Trimming removed 11 bases from V and 6 bases from J, with 20 bases in between. Written as DNA, the CDR3 is TGTGCCTCCCTGGGCTTGGGGGAGGAAAACACCATATATTTT. Translated, it gives CASLGLGEENTIYF.

The chain couples TRBV4-2 to TRBJ1-3, with D hard to call. Germline V gene data show CDR1 as LGHNA and CDR2 as YNFKEQ. V gave up 0 bases and J gave up 0 bases, with 6 bases separating them. CDR3 length equals 15 residues. The CDR3 bases are TGTGCCAGCAGCCAAGAGCTTAGCTCTGGAAACACCATATATTTT. Its protein product is CASSQELSSGNTIYF.

The chain employs TRBV27 and TRBJ1-5; 7 bases are a match to TRBD1. The CDR3 contains 15 residues. Germline-derived CDR1 and CDR2 are MNHEY and SMNVEV (reference sequence). V trimming: 5 bases; J trimming: 5 bases; junction bases outside the gene matches: 9. CDR3 DNA sequence: TGTGCCAGCAGTACAGACAGGGTGGGGGATCAGCCCCAGCATTTT. Translated, it gives CASSTDRVGDQPQHF.

V usage is TRBV25-1 and J usage is TRBJ2-1; possible D gene TRBD2, 5 bases. V was cut by 2 bases and J by 0 bases, with 8 bases left in between. Germline CDR1 is MGHDK and CDR2 is SYGVNS. This CDR3 comprises 15 residues. CDR3 DNA: TGTGCCAGCAGTGAAAGAGGGTTCTCCTACAATGAGCAGTTCTTC. Its protein product is CASSERGFSYNEQFF.

The chain couples TRBV5-1 to TRBJ2-7; 8 bases are shared with TRBD1. The germline V gene has CDR1 SGHRS and CDR2 YFSETQ. The ends lost 6 bases at V and 0 bases at J; junction bases unmatched: 5. This CDR3 has 14 amino acids. This chain's CDR3 is CASTTGGLSYEQYF. For the CDR3, the DNA is TGCGCCAGCACCACAGGGGGGCTCTCCTACGAGCAGTACTTC.

This clone has only one observation. This CDR3 reads CASTPLDSPSGANVLTF. CDR3 in DNA: TGTGCCAGCACGCCCCTGGACAGCCCCTCTGGGGCCAACGTCCTGACTTTC. The rearrangement uses TRBV2 and TRBJ2-6, with a possible D match to TRBD1 (6 bases). CDR1 and CDR2 from the germline V gene are SNHLY and FYNNEI. With 7 bases removed from V and 0 bases from J, the gap between germline ends came to 16 bases. This CDR3 region has 17 residues.

The count of this clone is one. This chain connects TRBV6-1 to TRBJ1-4; D is possibly TRBD1 (6 bases). The V end lost 2 bases, the J end lost 0 bases, and 13 bases lay between the germline ends. The CDR3 covers 17 residues. Germline CDR1 is MNHNS and CDR2 is SASEGT. Here the CDR3 DNA reads TGTGCCAGCAGTGAATGGGGCAGGGGCGCAACTAATGAAAAACTGTTTTTT. It yields the protein CASSEWGRGATNEKLFF.

This sequence joins TRBV6-1 and TRBJ1-2; D possibly corresponds to TRBD1 (5 bases). V was trimmed by 8 bases and J by 4 bases, leaving 11 bases between them. The CDR3 loop spans 12 amino acids. From germline, CDR1 is MNHNS and CDR2 SASEGT. The CDR3 protein is CASEGVVYGYTF. The CDR3 region has the DNA TGTGCCAGCGAAGGGGTTGTCTATGGCTACACCTTC.

Only one count was recorded for this clone. The chain joins TRBV28 to TRBJ2-7; 11 bases are shared with TRBD1. The V gene end was trimmed by 3 bases and the J gene end by 4 bases; junction bases not matched to a gene: 5. The length of the CDR3 is 15 residues. Germline assignment: CDR1 MDHEN and CDR2 SYDVKM. In DNA form, the CDR3 reads TGTGCCAGCAGTTTCTGGACAGGGGGCAGGTACGAGCAGTACTTC. Residues: CASSFWTGGRYEQYF.

V is TRBV29-1 and J is TRBJ2-1; 9 bases map to TRBD1. Looked up from germline, CDR1 is SQVTM and CDR2 is ANQGSEA. The CDR3 runs 14 residues. V lost 5 bases to trimming and J lost 3 bases; unmatched junction nucleotides: 5. The CDR3 sequence is CSVNGQGSYNEQFF. The CDR3 nucleotides read TGCAGCGTTAACGGACAGGGGAGCTACAATGAGCAGTTCTTC.

The chain uses TRBV27 and TRBJ1-1; D may be TRBD1 (6 bases). The length of the CDR3 is 16 residues. CDR1 MNHEY and CDR2 SMNVEV come from the germline V gene (reference sequence). V lost 5 bases and J lost 1, with 17 bases in between. This CDR3 reads CASSDSGGAWNTEAFF. In DNA form, the CDR3 reads TGTGCCAGCAGTGACTCGGGGGGGGCGTGGAACACTGAAGCTTTCTTT.

This chain joins TRBV6-1 and TRBJ1-2; TRBD1 might be the D (5 bases). Germline V lookup: CDR1 MNHNS, CDR2 SASEGT. V lost 2 bases to trimming and J lost 2 bases, with 6 bases between them. This CDR3 comprises 13 residues. CDR3 in DNA: TGTGCCAGCAGTGAATCAGGGAACTATGGCTACACCTTC. It is translated as CASSESGNYGYTF.

J is TRBJ1-4 and V is TRBV5-1; TRBD1 might be the D (5 bases). The V end lost 0 bases, the J end lost 2 bases, and 8 bases lay between the germline ends. The CDR3 totals 15 residues. CDR1 and CDR2 from the germline V gene are SGHRS and YFSETQ. The CDR3 nucleotides read TGCGCCAGCAGCTTGGCAGCAGGGACTAATGAAAAACTGTTTTTT. It encodes CASSLAAGTNEKLFF.

This chain connects TRBV10-2 to TRBJ1-1; no clear D gene. Looked up from germline, CDR1 is WSHSY and CDR2 is SAAADI. The V gene lost 2 bases and the J gene lost 0 bases, with 4 bases spanning the gap. The CDR3 is 13 amino acids. The CDR3 protein is CASSEELNTEAFF. The CDR3 bases are TGCGCCAGCAGTGAGGAGTTGAACACTGAAGCTTTCTTT.

This chain joins TRBV4-2 and TRBJ1-1; D is uncertain. CDR1 and CDR2 from the germline V gene are LGHNA and YNFKEQ. The CDR3 is made up of 13 amino acids. Deletions cut 4 bases from V and 12 bases from J, with 18 bases between. CDR3 bases: TGTGCCAGCAGCCCTCGCGGGGATTACCGGCCTTTCTTT. This sequence encodes CASSPRGDYRPFF.

This CDR3 reads CASRKQGTHEQYF. As DNA, the CDR3 is TGTGCCAGCAGAAAACAGGGGACCCACGAGCAGTACTTC. J is TRBJ2-7 and V is TRBV28, with 7 positions matching TRBD1. The CDR3 extends over 13 amino acids. In germline, CDR1 is MDHEN, CDR2 SYDVKM. Trimming took 6 bases from V and 5 from J; bases not matched to a gene: 7.

J is TRBJ1-5 and V is TRBV7-2; a weak D match, TRBD1 (6 bases). V lost 1 base and J lost 7, with 8 bases in between. This CDR3 is 13 amino acids long. The germline V gene encodes CDR1 SGHTA and CDR2 FQGNSA. CDR3: CASSLDRVQPQHF. CDR3 nucleotide sequence: TGTGCCAGCAGCTTAGACAGGGTCCAGCCCCAGCATTTT.